The clone carrying this TCR beta chain appeared once. This sample stems from a study of blood T cell repertoires in COVID-19. Profiling relied on immunoSEQ multiplex PCR, and the TCRdb table lists in-frame clones only, not all of them. The sample shows fewer than 300,000 clones, more than 80% of them seen only once. CDR1 is MNHEY, CDR2 SVGAGI, per germline. With 8 bases removed from V and 8 bases from J, the gap between germline ends came to 15 bases. This CDR3 region has 13 residues. The sequence was obtained from a woman aged 30 to 39 who had recovered from COVID-19. Sequencing input: PBMCs or T cells enriched from blood (not recorded which). This rearrangement joins TRBV6-5 to TRBJ1-4; D might be TRBD1 (6 bases). This CDR3 reads CASHRVVREKLFF. The CDR3 DNA reads TGTGCCAGCCACAGGGTTGTCCGGGAAAAACTGTTTTTT.